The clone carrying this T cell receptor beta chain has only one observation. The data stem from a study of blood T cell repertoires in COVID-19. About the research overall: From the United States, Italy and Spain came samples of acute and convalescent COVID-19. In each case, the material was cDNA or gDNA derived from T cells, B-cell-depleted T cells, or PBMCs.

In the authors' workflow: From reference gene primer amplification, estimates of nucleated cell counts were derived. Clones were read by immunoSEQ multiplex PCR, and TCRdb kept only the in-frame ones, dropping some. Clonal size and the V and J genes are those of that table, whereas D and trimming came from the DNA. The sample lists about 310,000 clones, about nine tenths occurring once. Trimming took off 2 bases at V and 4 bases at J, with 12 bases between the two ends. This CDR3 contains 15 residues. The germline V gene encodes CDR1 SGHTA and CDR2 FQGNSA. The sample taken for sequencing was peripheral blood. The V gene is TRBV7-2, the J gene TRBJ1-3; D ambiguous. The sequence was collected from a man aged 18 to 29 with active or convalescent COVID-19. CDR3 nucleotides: TGTGCCAGCAGCTTAAGCCCAGGTACAGGAAACACCATATATTTT. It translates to CASSLSPGTGNTIYF.